The 30 T cell receptor beta chains presented below share a single source sample, sequenced in a study of identical twins. TCRdb analysed the 5' RACE reads with MiXCR anew, one entry per CDR3 protein. Of approximately 300,000 distinct CDR3 sequences listed, over 8.5% are singletons. Another study also made use of these data, one on yellow fever vaccine responses in identical twins.

Sequenced: CD8+ T cells sorted from blood. The receptors were sampled from a woman in her late teens or twenties in good health.

Regarding this clonotype: The junction does not match germline at one end; this may be a read error. V gene TRBV20-1 combines with J gene TRBJ2-1; TRBD2 might be the D (6 bases). Germline V lookup: CDR1 DFQATT, CDR2 SNEGSKA (reference sequence). The CDR3 spans 16 residues. The CDR3 loop reads CCARTGSGWVRDEQFF. In DNA form, the CDR3 reads TGCTGTGCTAGAACGGGAAGCGGGTGGGTAAGGGATGAGCAGTTCTTC.

This clonotype was observed many times. V gene TRBV12-5 combines with J gene TRBJ2-1; maybe TRBD1 (6 bases). V was shortened by 9 bases and J by 3 bases, with 12 bases between the two germline ends. The CDR3 is 13 residues long. Germline V lookup: CDR1 LGHNT, CDR2 FRNRAP. Written as DNA, the CDR3 is TGTGCTAGCACAGGGCTTTTCTACAATGAGCAGTTCTTC. Its translation is CASTGLFYNEQFF.

This clonotype came up many times. The chain has TRBV12-3 or TRBV12-4 and TRBJ2-5; D gene unclear. The V and J ends lost 2 bases and 7 bases respectively, with 5 bases between them. The CDR3 runs 11 residues. As DNA, the CDR3 is TGTGCCAGCAGTTTATTGGGGACCCAGTACTTC. Translated: CASSLLGTQYF.

This clonotype was counted between two and nine times. The rearrangement uses TRBV27 and TRBJ2-1, with TRBD1 matching over 9 bases. This CDR3 is 15 amino acids long. V gave up 10 bases and J gave up 4 bases; unmatched junction bases: 11. The V gene's germline CDR1 is MNHEY and CDR2 SMNVEV (reference sequence). CDR3: CATSPGTGWYNEQFF. CDR3 bases: TGTGCCACCTCCCCCGGGACAGGGTGGTACAATGAGCAGTTCTTC.

This clonotype was recorded a few times. The rearrangement uses TRBV4-3 and TRBJ2-5; 7 nucleotides align to TRBD2. Germline CDR1 is LGHNA and CDR2 is YSLEER. The CDR3 contains 17 residues. After removal of 0 bases from V and 5 bases from J, the junction contained 12 bases not matched to a gene. Here the CDR3 reads CASSQDSLRESSETQYF. The CDR3 DNA sequence: TGCGCCAGCAGCCAAGATTCCCTGCGGGAGAGTAGTGAGACCCAGTACTTC.

This chain connects TRBV6-2 or TRBV6-3 to TRBJ2-1; D not resolved. Germline lookup yields CDR1 MNHEY and CDR2 SVGEGT. This CDR3 is built from 15 residues. Trimming shortened V by 0 bases and J by 6 bases, and 12 bases separated the two germline ends. The CDR3 DNA reads TGTGCCAGCAGTTACTCCTTCGGGTTCCCCAATGAGCAGTTCTTC. Its protein is CASSYSFGFPNEQFF.

The chain uses TRBV6-2 or TRBV6-3 and TRBJ2-5; D remains unclear. The germline V gene encodes CDR1 MNHEY and CDR2 SVGEGT. The CDR3 length is 15 residues. V lost 7 bases and J 1 base, leaving 16 bases between the germline ends. CDR3 sequence: CASNPPPRLQETQYF. CDR3 bases: TGTGCCAGCAACCCACCCCCCAGACTCCAAGAGACCCAGTACTTC.

The rearrangement joins TRBV4-2 to TRBJ2-5; no firm D call. The germline V and J ends were trimmed by 1 base and 3 bases, with 9 bases remaining between them. The CDR3 has 14 residues. CDR1 is LGHNA, CDR2 YNFKEQ, per germline. In DNA, the CDR3 is TGTGCCAGCAGCCAAGTGCTAGAGAAAGAGACCCAGTACTTC. Translation gives CASSQVLEKETQYF.

Many counts were recorded for this clonotype. The junction shows a germline mismatch at one end, possibly a read error. The rearrangement joins TRBV12-3 or TRBV12-4 to TRBJ2-7, with D unresolved. The CDR3 consists of 12 residues. CDR3 residues: CASSSDPSLGDF. The CDR3 DNA is TGTGCCAGCAGTTCGGACCCTTCCTTAGGCGACTTC.

This clonotype has just a few counts. The rearrangement links TRBV7-3 to TRBJ2-1, with D unresolved. This CDR3 is built from 15 residues. Germline CDR1 and CDR2: SGHTA and FQGTGA. Deletions cut 1 base from V and 0 bases from J, with 7 bases between. The CDR3 is CASSLIQNSYNEQFF. Here the CDR3 DNA reads TGTGCCAGCAGCTTAATTCAAAACTCCTACAATGAGCAGTTCTTC.

The CDR3 DNA reads as TGTGCCAGCAGCTCGTCGGGACTAGCGGGAGCTCATATATACAATGAGCAGTTCTTC. Translated, it gives CASSSSGLAGAHIYNEQFF. V is TRBV11-1 and J is TRBJ2-1; 14 bases fit TRBD2. The CDR3 covers 19 residues. J was trimmed by 4 bases and V by 4 bases; bases with no gene match: 12. Germline V CDR1 and CDR2: SGHAT, FQDESV (reference sequence). The full variable domain, rest sourced from reference TRBV11-1 and TRBJ2-1, is EAEVAQSPRYKITEKSQAVAFWCDPISGHATLYWYRQILGQGPELLVQFQDESVVDDSQLPKDRFSAERLKGVDSTLKIQPAELGDSAMYLCASSSSGLAGAHIYNEQFFGPGTRLTVL.

This clonotype was picked up a small number of times. V is TRBV21-1 and J is TRBJ2-2; the D segment call TRBD1 is taken from the table without a DNA check. TRBV21-1 is a documented pseudogene. This CDR3 region has 16 residues. DNA of the CDR3: TGTGCCAGCAGCAAAGGGCAGGGGGTGCGGACCGGGGAGCTGTTTTTT. This encodes CASSKGQGVRTGELFF.

This clonotype appeared many times. The J gene is TRBJ2-2, the V gene TRBV27, with D perhaps TRBD1 (5 bases). This CDR3 is 14 amino acids long. Germline V gives CDR1 MNHEY, CDR2 SMNVEV (reference sequence). V gave up 0 bases and J gave up 6 bases, with 8 bases separating them. The CDR3 coding sequence is TGTGCCAGCAGTTTATCTCAGGGTTCCGGGGAGCTGTTTTTT. Its protein product is CASSLSQGSGELFF.

The table lists this clonotype with many counts. This chain uses TRBV29-1 with TRBJ1-2; no definite D call. V lost 4 bases, J lost 0 bases, and 9 bases lay in between. In germline, CDR1 is SQVTM, CDR2 ANQGSEA. The CDR3 runs 13 residues. The CDR3 DNA reads TGCAGCGTTGTTGCACACGCTAACTATGGCTACACCTTC. Translating it yields CSVVAHANYGYTF.

In its sample, this clonotype was seen a few times. In DNA form, the CDR3 reads TGTGCCATAACCGAGGGGGACAGGCCCACAGATACGCAGTATTTT. Protein: CAITEGDRPTDTQYF. The chain has TRBV10-3 and TRBJ2-3, with 8 bases that match TRBD1. CDR1 and CDR2 from the germline V gene are ENHRY and SYGVKD. The CDR3 loop spans 15 amino acids. The V gene end was trimmed by 9 bases and the J gene end by 2 bases; junction bases not matched to a gene: 10.

With respect to this clonotype: One base away lies a much larger clone, so this may be a sequencing read error. The V gene is TRBV5-1, the J gene TRBJ2-7; D is possibly TRBD1 (6 bases). This CDR3 is 14 amino acids long. V lost 4 bases to trimming and J lost 3 bases, with 14 bases between them. The V gene's germline CDR1 is SGHRS and CDR2 YFSETQ. This chain's CDR3 is CASSDRQVIYEQYF. The CDR3, as DNA: TGCGCCAGCAGCGATCGACAGGTTATCTACGAGCAGTACTTC.

The V gene is TRBV5-1, the J gene TRBJ2-7, with 7 positions matching TRBD2. J lost 3 bases, V lost 4 bases, and 7 bases had no gene match. The germline CDR1 and CDR2 sequences are SGHRS and YFSETQ. The CDR3 contains 14 residues. The CDR3 coding sequence is TGCGCCAGCAGCCCCAGCGGGGACCTCTACGAGCAGTACTTC. Translation gives CASSPSGDLYEQYF.

In regard to this clonotype: An end of the junction differs from the germline gene, which may be a read error. V is TRBV7-2 and J is TRBJ2-5; D perhaps matches TRBD1 (5 bases). Germline V gives CDR1 SGHTA, CDR2 FQGNSA. This CDR3 region has 14 residues. CDR3 DNA sequence: TGTGCCGGCAGCTTTCGACAGTCCCAAGAGACCCAGTACTTC. Residues: CAGSFRQSQETQYF. The full variable domain, completed using reference TRBV7-2 and TRBJ2-5, is GAGVSQSPSNKVTEKGKDVELRCDPISGHTALYWYRQSLGQGLEFLIYFQGNSAPDKSGLPSDRFSAERTGGSVSTLTIQRTQQEDSAVYLCAGSFRQSQETQYFGPGTRLLVL.

The chain joins TRBV20-1 to TRBJ2-7; 8 nucleotides match TRBD2. Losses at the gene ends were 5 bases for V and 0 bases for J; bases not matched to a gene: 3. Per the germline V gene, CDR1 is DFQATT and CDR2 is SNEGSKA (reference sequence). The CDR3 consists of 13 residues. The CDR3 DNA sequence: TGCAGTGCTGTAGCGGGACCCTCCTACGAGCAGTACTTC. It specifies CSAVAGPSYEQYF.

In its sample, this clonotype was seen a few times. The J gene is TRBJ1-1, the V gene TRBV11-1; TRBD1 matches at 7 bases. J lost 3 bases, V lost 7 bases, and 26 bases had no gene match. Germline assignment: CDR1 SGHAT and CDR2 FQDESV (reference sequence). There are 20 residues in the CDR3. This CDR3 reads CASIQSTGSPRHFRDTEAFF. In DNA form, the CDR3 reads TGTGCCAGCATCCAATCGACAGGGAGTCCGAGGCATTTCAGGGACACTGAAGCTTTCTTT.

This clonotype was seen at least ten times. The chain combines TRBV10-3 with TRBJ2-2, with TRBD1 matching over 7 bases. The CDR3 is made up of 17 amino acids. Losses at the gene ends were 2 bases for V and 3 bases for J; bases not matched to a gene: 9. Germline CDR1 reads ENHRY; CDR2 reads SYGVKD. CDR3 sequence (DNA): TGTGCCATCAGTGAGGGAAGCGGACAGGTGCACACCGGGGAGCTGTTTTTT. Its translation is CAISEGSGQVHTGELFF.

The V and J genes are TRBV11-2 and TRBJ2-1; 7 bases match TRBD2. This CDR3 region has 16 residues. CDR1 and CDR2 (germline): SGHAT, FQNNGV. V trimming: 3 bases; J trimming: 0 bases; junction bases outside the gene matches: 5. The CDR3 DNA is TGTGCCAGCAGCTTCTGGCGGGAGAGCTCCTACAATGAGCAGTTCTTC. Its protein product is CASSFWRESSYNEQFF.

This clonotype showed up just once. The junction differs from germline at one of its ends, possibly a read error. V is TRBV7-9 and J is TRBJ2-7, with D tentatively TRBD1 (7 bases). The CDR3 contains 16 residues. Germline V lookup: CDR1 SEHNR, CDR2 FQNEAQ (reference sequence). Here the CDR3 DNA reads TGTGCCAGCAGCCCAGACAGGGTTGGGACTTCCTACGAGCAGAACTTC. Protein: CASSPDRVGTSYEQNF.

This clonotype was found a few times. V gene TRBV29-1 combines with J gene TRBJ2-5, with 7 bases aligning to TRBD2. CDR3 length equals 13 residues. Unmatched junction bases numbered 4, after V lost 6 bases and J lost 0 bases. The germline gives CDR1 SQVTM, CDR2 ANQGSEA. CDR3 in amino acids: CSVKLANQETQYF. CDR3 DNA sequence: TGCAGCGTGAAACTAGCGAACCAAGAGACCCAGTACTTC.

V gene TRBV4-3 combines with J gene TRBJ2-6; D is unresolved. Germline V gives CDR1 LGHNA, CDR2 YSLEER. The CDR3 has 15 amino acids. The ends were cut back, 0 bases at V and 0 bases at J, with 3 bases in the middle. Here the CDR3 DNA reads TGCGCCAGCAGCCAAGAGCGCTCTGGGGCCAACGTCCTGACTTTC. Protein sequence: CASSQERSGANVLTF.

This clonotype appeared a few times. The chain links TRBV2 to TRBJ1-5, with D unclear. Germline V gene sequence: CDR1 SNHLY, CDR2 FYNNEI. The CDR3 is 15 amino acids. Trimming stripped 4 bases from V and 0 bases from J, with 10 bases between. In DNA form, the CDR3 reads TGTGCCAGCAGTGGACGGAGATATAGCAATCAGCCCCAGCATTTT. Protein: CASSGRRYSNQPQHF.

The rearrangement links TRBV4-3 to TRBJ2-7; possibly TRBD1 for D (6 bases). The germline V gene encodes CDR1 LGHNA and CDR2 YSLEER. V shed 3 bases and J shed 3 bases, with 12 bases lying between them. The CDR3 loop spans 14 amino acids. CDR3 region: CASSQYRGGYEQYF. In DNA form, the CDR3 reads TGCGCCAGCAGCCAGTACCGAGGGGGCTACGAGCAGTACTTC.

This clonotype showed up many times. The V gene is TRBV4-1, the J gene TRBJ1-1; D possibly corresponds to TRBD1 (5 bases). The CDR3 is made up of 13 amino acids. V dropped 5 bases and J dropped 1 base, with 8 bases sitting between them. Germline CDR1 and CDR2: MGHRA and YSYEKL. The chain's CDR3 is CASSKGPNTEAFF. In DNA form, the CDR3 reads TGCGCCAGCAGCAAGGGGCCGAACACTGAAGCTTTCTTT.

This clonotype was seen at least ten times. J is TRBJ2-4 and V is TRBV29-1, with D possibly being TRBD1 or TRBD2 (5 bases each). Trimming took 3 bases from V and 13 from J, leaving 13 bases between them. This CDR3 contains 11 residues. Germline values: CDR1 SQVTM, CDR2 ANQGSEA. In DNA, the CDR3 is TGCAGCGTTGAGATCCGGGACGGCCAGTACTTC. The encoded protein is CSVEIRDGQYF.

This clonotype was counted many times. The chain joins TRBV7-2 to TRBJ1-5; D gene ambiguous. Germline CDR1 reads SGHTA; CDR2 reads FQGNSA. The CDR3 has 15 residues. V lost 5 bases and J 0 bases, leaving 11 bases between the germline ends. The CDR3: CASSAWAASNQPQHF. The CDR3 DNA follows: TGTGCCAGCAGCGCCTGGGCGGCTAGCAATCAGCCCCAGCATTTT.